This TCR beta chain is drawn from a study of blood T cells in healthy people across ages (dated by TCRdb to the mid-2010s). About the investigation overall: In model experiments, template switching captured about one uniquely barcoded TCR beta cDNA molecule for every two T cells. Four age groups were formed from the donors: young (average roughly 16 years), middle-aged (around 40), aged (about 62) and long-lived (around 82). For two donors (one aged 18 to 29 and one aged 80 or older), the study analyzed two additional independent replicas of 1 million unique cDNA reads from the same blood draw. To track age-related changes in TCR beta repertoire diversity, the study relied on deep sequencing normalized with unique cDNA molecular identifiers. To avoid experimental bias, donors of different ages were distributed randomly across sequencing lanes.

The library was generated by 5' RACE. The data were produced on an Illumina HiSeq 2500. A second PCR of about 6 to 12 cycles was run with a J-beta primer mix and a sample-barcoded 5' primer. A unique molecular identifier was introduced onto each TCR beta cDNA molecule by a template-switch 5' adaptor carrying 12 random nucleotides. At least 3 million CDR3-containing paired-end reads were obtained from each sample. The Mint cDNA synthesis kit, primed by a TRBC-specific oligonucleotide, was used to synthesize first-strand cDNA from all RNA. Following uracil-DNA glycosylase treatment, all cDNA underwent a first 18-cycle PCR with the universal primers M1SS and BC2_uni_R. On the study's bioinformatics: For normalization, 1 million high-quality reads were randomly selected from each sample, with every read carrying a distinct molecular identifier. Instead of being binned into consensus sequences, reads that shared molecular identifiers were thrown out. CDR3 identification, clonotype clustering and error correction used MiTCR with a Q25 quality threshold and the strictest error-elimination algorithm. A nonparametric unseen species model using Euler transformation provided a lower-bound estimate of total TCR beta diversity. The raw public reads went through TCRdb reprocessing: fastp at Q25, MiXCR clone calling, in-frame beta chains kept. Under each unique CDR3 protein, matching rows form one entry showing the most common genes and DNA. The V and J calls, along with clone size, are taken from TCRdb and not from the paper's own processing. In this sample the table shows 600,000 or so distinct CDR3 sequences, about 21% of which occur a single time. Roughly 3.9% of the sample comes from the top ten.

Donors were around 37 systemically healthy Caucasian individuals from Russia aged roughly 6 to 95 years. Ten milliliters of peripheral blood were drawn from each donor into EDTA-treated Vacutainer tubes. Ficoll-Paque density-gradient centrifugation was used to isolate PBMCs, with at least 6 million obtained per sample. Trizol reagent was used to extract total RNA from PBMCs, with at least 6 micrograms per sample. For every donor, flow cytometry on a PBMC aliquot measured the percentage of naive CD45RAhigh/CD27high T cells. This clonotype has only a few counts. Its antigen remains undetermined. The record has no base qualities; no much larger clone is one base away. Here is what the overall study found, with its caveats: A strong correlation was found between observed TCR beta diversity and the percentage of naive T cells measured by flow cytometry. Estimates of total diversity based on one million sequenced T cells were regarded as lower bounds and as underestimates. Donor CMV infection status was unknown, potentially confounding age-related changes in expanded clonotypes. Compared with the aged group, the long-lived group had more naive CD4+ T cells, fewer expanded clones and increased TCR diversity, suggesting age selection. Observed TCR beta diversity per million T cells fell roughly linearly with age, and a significant reduction was already apparent by age roughly 40. Bulk unsorted PBMC profiling prevented conclusive comparison of naive and antigen-experienced compartments.

The receptor was derived from a man between 65 and 80 years old in good health. Sequenced sample: blood.

The DNA is as follows: TGCAGTGCTAGAGGTCTGGACAGGGGGCCAGAGACCCAGTACTTC. Translated, it reads CSARGLDRGPETQYF. The chain uses TRBV20-1 and TRBJ2-5, and TRBD1 matches 11 of the central bases. Unmatched junction bases come to 5, with V trimmed by 1 base and J by 4 bases. CDR1 is given as DFQATT and CDR2 as SNEGSKA, both from the germline V gene (reference sequence). CDR3 length: 15 amino acids, cysteine to phenylalanine. The CDR3 DNA has 45 bases and is translated from base 1.